A few counts support the clone carrying this T cell receptor beta chain. The antigen remains unidentified. These data are taken from a study of cytomegalovirus exposure and HLA in healthy donors. Study-level findings and limits: High sensitivity and specificity were reportedly achieved when the classifier diagnosed cytomegalovirus status. The study flagged some 170 TCR beta chains as cytomegalovirus-associated. Subsequent analysis of the 110 or so validation repertoires found a tendency for first-cohort TCR clusters to co-occur. Whilst most TCR sequences proved rare, a subset of public TCRs occurred across many donors.

Measured with immunoSEQ multiplex PCR; TCRdb has only the in-frame clones, and not every one. The table has roughly 130,000 clones, approximately 91% seen once. This CDR3 region has 19 residues. V dropped 2 bases and J dropped 4; count of bases not matched to a gene: 14. Germline CDR1 reads KGHSH; CDR2 reads LQKENI. This TCR derives from a man aged 25 to 40 in good health and CMV-seronegative. Sample: PBMCs. The genes are TRBV18 and TRBJ2-2; TRBD1 matches at 9 bases. Here the CDR3 DNA reads TGTGCCAGCTCACCAGATCGTAGACCCGGACAGGGGATCACCGGGGAGCTGTTTTTT. It translates to CASSPDRRPGQGITGELFF.